Described below is a single T cell receptor beta chain sequence and its context. This entry belongs to a study of CD8 T cells in Susac syndrome. When the RNA was reverse transcribed, random hexamers were used with an input of about 0.5 to 1 ug. TCRdb reanalysed the immunoSEQ multiplex PCR reads using MiXCR and keeps one entry per CDR3 protein. The data hold 77,000 or so distinct CDR3 sequences, with about 95% observed a single time. The junction had 8 bases not matched to a gene; V was cut back by 1 base and J by 3 bases. The CDR3 is made up of 17 amino acids. CDR1 LGHNA and CDR2 YNFKEQ come from the germline V gene.

The V call is TRBV4-2, the J call TRBJ2-2; 7 bases are shared with TRBD2. The clonotype was recovered from a human donor with multiple sclerosis. Sequencing input: CD8+ T cells from PBMCs. As DNA, the CDR3 is TGTGCCAGCAGCCAAGGGTCCCTGGCGGGAGACACCGGGGAGCTGTTTTTT. Protein sequence: CASSQGSLAGDTGELFF.